The source of this TCR beta chain is a study of cytomegalovirus exposure and HLA in healthy donors. The CDR3 is made up of 16 amino acids. Trimming pared 0 bases from V and 0 bases from J, leaving 11 bases between. CDR1 and CDR2 (germline): GTSNPN, SVGIG (reference sequence). Of note for this clone: No antigen is known for it.

The study ran its PCR with 60 Vbeta and 13 Jbeta primers. Here immunoSEQ multiplex PCR was the method, and the copy in TCRdb shows in-frame clones only, minus some. The sample carries more than 150,000 clones, roughly 84% recorded once. General study points: Cytomegalovirus association was assigned to approximately 180 TCR beta chains. TCR beta chain V- and J-gene trimming was linked, in a later analysis, to a missense variant in DCLRE1C.

The receptor's source is a boy aged 2 to 9 in good health and CMV-seronegative. Sequenced: PBMCs. The rearrangement links TRBV30 to TRBJ1-4; D is undetermined. CDR3 protein: CAWSVGRVATNEKLFF. The CDR3 DNA follows: TGTGCCTGGAGTGTAGGGAGGGTCGCAACTAATGAAAAACTGTTTTTT.